These 20 T cell receptor beta chains came from one sample sequenced in a study of shared clonotypes between healthy human individuals. Sequencing used immunoSEQ multiplex PCR; TCRdb keeps in-frame clones, though not all of them. The profile shows 2 million to 3 million clones, 93% of them singletons. Sequencing was performed on naive CD4+ T cells from PBMCs. Subset described: CD45RA+ positively selected. These receptors all come from a man between 18 and 29 years old in good health. Some clones in this sample may be carry-over from other donors' samples.

The CDR3 nucleotides are TGTGCCAGCAGCACCAGCATCGGGCCCGCTAGGGGCACAGATACGCAGTATTTT. This sequence encodes CASSTSIGPARGTDTQYF. This rearrangement joins TRBV9 to TRBJ2-3; no definite D call. CDR1 SGDLS and CDR2 YYNGEE come from the germline V gene. The CDR3 has 18 amino acids. V was cut by 4 bases and J by 1 base, with 22 bases left in between.

On this clone: Distinct nucleotide sequences in the sample also encode this CDR3. The chain uses TRBV2 and TRBJ1-5; 7 nucleotides line up with TRBD1. Germline loops: CDR1 SNHLY, CDR2 FYNNEI. CDR3 length: 14 residues. J was trimmed by 0 bases and V by 7 bases; bases with no gene match: 3. The CDR3: CASTRGVSNQPQHF. CDR3 DNA sequence: TGTGCCAGCACCAGGGGGGTTAGCAATCAGCCCCAGCATTTT.

The chain links TRBV4-2 to TRBJ2-7; 13 nucleotides line up with TRBD2. CDR1 and CDR2 from the germline V gene are LGHNA and YNFKEQ. The trim removed 2 bases at V and 2 bases at J, leaving 12 bases unmatched. The CDR3 covers 19 residues. CDR3 in DNA: TGTGCCAGCAGCCAATTCACTAGCGGGAGGGCCGAAAATCCCTACGAGCAGTACTTC. It specifies CASSQFTSGRAENPYEQYF.

The chain recombines TRBV19 with TRBJ2-2; D not certain. The germline V and J ends were trimmed by 0 bases and 0 bases, with 11 bases remaining between them. The CDR3 runs 17 residues. Per germline, CDR1 LNHDA and CDR2 SQIVND (reference sequence). CDR3 bases: TGTGCCAGTAGTATAGAGGGGTTCCACTCGAACACCGGGGAGCTGTTTTTT. Encoded protein: CASSIEGFHSNTGELFF.

About this clone: This sample also contains other DNA sequences that code for the same CDR3. The chain links TRBV28 to TRBJ2-5, with 7 positions matching TRBD1. After removal of 2 bases from V and 2 bases from J, the junction contained 5 bases not matched to a gene. The CDR3 length is 15 residues. Germline CDR1 and CDR2: MDHEN and SYDVKM. The CDR3 nucleotides read TGTGCCAGCAGTTTACCCGACAGGGCACAAGAGACCCAGTACTTC. This sequence encodes CASSLPDRAQETQYF.

The chain links TRBV6-1 to TRBJ2-4; the D gene could be TRBD1 or TRBD2 (6 bases each). Germline values: CDR1 MNHNS, CDR2 SASEGT. This CDR3 comprises 13 residues. Trimming took 1 base from V and 10 from J, leaving 11 bases between them. This CDR3 is CASSEEGGLIQYF. The CDR3 DNA reads TGTGCCAGCAGTGAAGAGGGGGGTTTAATTCAGTACTTC.

The gene calls are TRBV12-5 and TRBJ1-2, with 8 bases that match TRBD1. With 6 bases clipped from V and 8 bases from J, the junction kept 5 bases outside the gene matches. Germline values: CDR1 LGHNT, CDR2 FRNRAP. This CDR3 has 12 residues. DNA of the CDR3: TGTGCTAGTGGCCAGGGGGCGAGCGGCTACACCTTC. Its protein product is CASGQGASGYTF.

The V gene is TRBV7-8, the J gene TRBJ2-7; no reliable D call. The ends were cut back, 0 bases at V and 2 bases at J, with 8 bases in the middle. From germline, CDR1 is SGHVS and CDR2 FQNEAQ. CDR3 size: 14 residues. The CDR3 nucleotides are TGTGCCAGCAGCTTAGCCCAGCTAACCTACGAGCAGTACTTC. This sequence encodes CASSLAQLTYEQYF. Together with reference TRBV7-8 and TRBJ2-7, the CDR3 gives the full variable domain: GAGVSQSPRYKVAKRGQDVALRCDPISGHVSLFWYQQALGQGPEFLTYFQNEAQLDKSGLPSDRFFAERPEGSVSTLKIQRTQQEDSAVYLCASSLAQLTYEQYFGPGTRLTVT.

The V and J genes are TRBV10-3 and TRBJ1-1; D is unresolved. Trimming cost V 5 bases and J 0 bases, with 10 bases left between them. The length of the CDR3 is 14 residues. Per the germline V gene, CDR1 is ENHRY and CDR2 is SYGVKD. The CDR3 protein is CAISPAPLNTEAFF. CDR3 coding DNA: TGTGCCATCAGTCCCGCCCCCCTGAACACTGAAGCTTTCTTT.

V is TRBV5-4 and J is TRBJ1-2; 7 positions match TRBD1. The CDR3 is made up of 15 amino acids. The J segment lost 6 bases and the V segment lost 3 bases, leaving 11 bases of the junction unmatched. Germline-derived CDR1 and CDR2 are SGHNT and YYREEE (reference sequence). CDR3 nucleotide sequence: TGTGCCAGCAGCTCTGGACAGGCCCCCAGGGATGGCTACACCTTC. As protein: CASSSGQAPRDGYTF.

The rearrangement joins TRBV29-1 to TRBJ2-1; D remains unclear. V lost 4 bases and J lost 10, with 20 bases in between. Germline V gene sequence: CDR1 SQVTM, CDR2 ANQGSEA. This CDR3 is 14 amino acids long. The DNA for the CDR3 is TGCAGCGTTGGGCCTTTAGATCCGTCGTCAGAGCAGTTCTTC. This codes for CSVGPLDPSSEQFF.

In its sample, this clone was seen once. V usage is TRBV7-8 and J usage is TRBJ1-2, with no clear D. Trimming removed 2 bases from V and 1 base from J, with 14 bases in between. This CDR3 comprises 16 residues. Looked up from germline, CDR1 is SGHVS and CDR2 is FQNEAQ. Written as DNA, the CDR3 is TGTGCCAGCAGCTTAAGTGGCAGAGGCATTAACTATGGCTACACCTTC. Translated: CASSLSGRGINYGYTF. The variable domain in full, completed from reference TRBV7-8 and TRBJ1-2, reads GAGVSQSPRYKVAKRGQDVALRCDPISGHVSLFWYQQALGQGPEFLTYFQNEAQLDKSGLPSDRFFAERPEGSVSTLKIQRTQQEDSAVYLCASSLSGRGINYGYTFGSGTRLTVV.

This chain joins TRBV28 and TRBJ2-7; D is tentatively TRBD1 or TRBD2 (5 bases each). V dropped 2 bases and J dropped 1 base, with 12 bases sitting between them. The CDR3 is 15 residues long. The germline gives CDR1 MDHEN, CDR2 SYDVKM. The CDR3 loop is CASSLPGTESYEQYF. The CDR3 region has the DNA TGTGCCAGCAGTTTACCAGGGACGGAATCCTACGAGCAGTACTTC.

This chain links TRBV13 with TRBJ2-1; TRBD2 matches at 14 bases. The CDR3 totals 16 residues. V lost 5 bases and J lost 6; bases outside the gene matches: 6. Germline V CDR1 and CDR2: PRHDT, FYEKMQ (reference sequence). CDR3 in DNA: TGTGCCAGCAGCCCACTTGGGACTAGCGGGAGCAATGAGCAGTTCTTC. Its translation: CASSPLGTSGSNEQFF.

V and J are TRBV5-1 and TRBJ2-1; 10 nucleotides align to TRBD2. This CDR3 has 16 amino acids. The J segment lost 7 bases and the V segment lost 0 bases, leaving 7 bases of the junction unmatched. The germline V gene encodes CDR1 SGHRS and CDR2 YFSETQ. DNA for the CDR3: TGCGCCAGCAGCTTGGCCCCTAGCGGGGGAGGAAATGAGCAGTTCTTC. It encodes CASSLAPSGGGNEQFF.

This chain uses TRBV6-6 with TRBJ2-7; 11 nucleotides match TRBD1. The CDR3 contains 15 residues. Germline CDR1 reads MNHNY; CDR2 reads SVGAGI (reference sequence). Trimming took 6 bases from V and 4 from J; bases not matched to a gene: 8. The CDR3 coding sequence is TGTGCCAGCAGCCCCCCGGGACAGGGGGATTACGAGCAGTACTTC. This sequence encodes CASSPPGQGDYEQYF.

This chain uses TRBV4-1 with TRBJ2-1; 7 bases match TRBD2. Germline V gene data show CDR1 as MGHRA and CDR2 as YSYEKL. Trimming took 1 base from V and 5 from J; bases not matched to a gene: 8. The CDR3 runs 16 residues. CDR3 nucleotides: TGCGCCAGCAGCCAAGTCTTCGGGACTATCAACAATGAGCAGTTCTTC. This sequence encodes CASSQVFGTINNEQFF.

The chain joins TRBV7-8 to TRBJ2-5; either TRBD1 or TRBD2 may fit D (5 bases each). V lost 3 bases to trimming and J lost 1 base, with 12 bases between them. The CDR3 has 15 amino acids. Looked up from germline, CDR1 is SGHVS and CDR2 is FQNEAQ. CDR3 in DNA: TGTGCCAGCAGCTTGTTCGGGGCAGCCCAAGAGACCCAGTACTTC. Amino acids: CASSLFGAAQETQYF.

The chain couples TRBV7-9 to TRBJ2-7; D perhaps matches TRBD1 (6 bases). The germline V gene has CDR1 SEHNR and CDR2 FQNEAQ (reference sequence). Deletions cut 3 bases from V and 2 bases from J, with 11 bases between. The length of the CDR3 is 14 residues. CDR3 residues: CASSFGTSTYEQYF. DNA for the CDR3: TGTGCCAGCAGCTTTGGGACATCAACCTACGAGCAGTACTTC.

V usage is TRBV19 and J usage is TRBJ1-5, with D possibly matching TRBD1 (5 bases). The CDR3 is 18 amino acids. Germline V gene lookup returns CDR1 LNHDA and CDR2 SQIVND (reference sequence). Deletions cut 3 bases from V and 0 bases from J, with 18 bases between. The CDR3, as DNA: TGTGCCAGTAGTATTCGGTACCTGACTGGGGCTAGCAATCAGCCCCAGCATTTT. Translation gives CASSIRYLTGASNQPQHF.